Listed below are T cell receptor beta chains from one sample, sequenced in a study of T cell responses to AZD1222 COVID-19 vaccine. TCRdb's copy holds only in-frame clones and misses some; the assay was immunoSEQ multiplex PCR. Of over 130,000 clones in the sample, about 90% were seen once. The sample was peripheral blood, taken 28 days after the second dose of the MenACWY control vaccine. These receptor sequences come from an adult who received the MenACWY meningococcal vaccine as a control. The CDR3 runs from the conserved cysteine through the conserved F or W. A D gene is named only where the DNA matches it firmly. Size values are once, few and many counts, or a class for expanded clones, and some rows have none.

>NA|TRBV18|NA|TRBJ1-6
CASSPKQGDSPLHF
TGTGCCAGCTCACCTAAACAGGGAGATTCACCCCTCCACTTT
>NA|TRBV18|NA|TRBJ1-3
CASSPETGPLGNTIYF
TGTGCCAGCTCCCCCGAAACGGGGCCACTTGGAAACACCATATATTTT
>TRBD1|TRBV6-2/TRBV6-3|NA|TRBJ1-2
CASSSSADRRYYGYTF
TGTGCCAGCAGTTCTTCAGCGGACAGGAGATACTATGGCTACACCTTC
>NA|TRBV18|NA|TRBJ1-1
CASSPQRNTEAFF
TGTGCCAGCTCACCACAACGGAACACTGAAGCTTTCTTT
>NA|TRBV28|NA|TRBJ2-7
CASSLYGAADGVSYEQYF
TGTGCCAGCAGTTTGTATGGCGCGGCCGATGGTGTCTCCTACGAGCAGTACTTC
>NA|TRBV19|NA|TRBJ1-1
CASSSRPSNTEAFF
TGTGCCAGTAGTTCACGCCCCAGCAACACTGAAGCTTTCTTT
>NA|TRBV9|once|TRBJ1-1
CASSGTVPGTEAFF
TGTGCCAGCAGCGGAACAGTGCCCGGCACTGAAGCTTTCTTT
>NA|TRBV7-3|NA|TRBJ1-1
CASSLNWNTEAFF
TGTGCCAGCAGCTTAAACTGGAACACTGAAGCTTTCTTT
>NA|TRBV2|NA|TRBJ1-5
CASTPVGNSQPQHF
TGTGCCAGCACTCCGGTGGGGAATAGTCAGCCCCAGCATTTT
>NA|TRBV7-5|NA|TRBJ2-5
CVRTPATAIQETQYF
TGTGTCAGAACCCCGGCGACAGCGATACAAGAGACCCAGTACTTC
>NA|TRBV2|NA|TRBJ1-5
CASRSGVNQPQHF
TGTGCCAGCAGGTCAGGGGTCAATCAGCCCCAGCATTTT